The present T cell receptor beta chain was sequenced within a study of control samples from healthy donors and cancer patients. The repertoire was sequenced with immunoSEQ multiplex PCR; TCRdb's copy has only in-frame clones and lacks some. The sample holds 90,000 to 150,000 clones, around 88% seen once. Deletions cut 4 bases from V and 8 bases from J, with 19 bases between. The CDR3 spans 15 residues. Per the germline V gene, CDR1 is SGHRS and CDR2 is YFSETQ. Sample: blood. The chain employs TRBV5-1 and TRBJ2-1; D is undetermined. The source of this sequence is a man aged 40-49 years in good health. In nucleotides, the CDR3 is TGCGCCAGCAGCGTCTCCGGTGACTCTTTGTATGAGCAGTTCTTC. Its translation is CASSVSGDSLYEQFF.